These 31 T cell receptor beta chains were all obtained from the same sample, sequenced in a study of cytomegalovirus exposure and HLA in healthy donors. The PCR had 60 Vbeta and 13 Jbeta primers. Some clones are missing from TCRdb's copy, which holds only in-frame ones; the method was immunoSEQ multiplex PCR. This table has about 160,000 clones, 84% appearing once. The sequenced sample was PBMCs. The receptors shown here come from a man between 18 and 35 years old in good health and CMV-seronegative.

This chain links TRBV19 with TRBJ2-3; TRBD1 might be the D (6 bases). The CDR3 spans 14 residues. V lost 9 bases to trimming and J lost 0 bases, with 13 bases between them. CDR1 and CDR2 from the germline V gene are LNHDA and SQIVND (reference sequence). DNA for the CDR3: TGTGCCAGCAGGACAGATCCTAGCACAGATACGCAGTATTTT. Translation: CASRTDPSTDTQYF.

The rearrangement uses TRBV7-8 and TRBJ2-7; 8 bases are a match to TRBD1. J gave up 4 bases and V 3 bases, and 2 bases lay outside the gene matches. The CDR3 runs 13 residues. CDR1 SGHVS and CDR2 FQNEAQ come from the germline V gene. CDR3 residues: CASSLRQGYEQYF. CDR3 DNA sequence: TGTGCCAGCAGCTTGCGACAGGGGTACGAGCAGTACTTC.

This clone was observed a single time. The rearrangement links TRBV28 to TRBJ1-2; TRBD1 might be the D (5 bases). Per the germline V gene, CDR1 is MDHEN and CDR2 is SYDVKM. This CDR3 region has 12 residues. With 2 bases removed from V and 5 bases from J, the gap between germline ends came to 6 bases. CDR3: CASSLAGYGYTF. CDR3 DNA sequence: TGTGCCAGCAGTTTAGCAGGGTATGGCTACACCTTC.

The chain links TRBV19 to TRBJ2-2; TRBD2 agrees at 7 bases. This CDR3 spans 15 amino acids. Germline CDR1 is LNHDA and CDR2 is SQIVND (reference sequence). Trimming took 7 bases from V and 0 from J; bases not matched to a gene: 5. CDR3 nucleotides: TGTGCCAGTACTCTAGCGGAGTCGAACACCGGGGAGCTGTTTTTT. It specifies CASTLAESNTGELFF.

Here the CDR3 reads CASSLKAGVQETQYF. CDR3 in DNA: TGTGCCAGCAGCTTAAAGGCGGGGGTGCAGGAGACCCAGTACTTC. This chain connects TRBV7-2 to TRBJ2-5; TRBD2 aligns across 7 bases. After removal of 2 bases from V and 5 bases from J, the junction contained 8 bases not matched to a gene. This CDR3 comprises 15 residues. CDR1 and CDR2 from the germline V gene are SGHTA and FQGNSA.

The genes are TRBV5-6 and TRBJ2-2, with TRBD2 matching 7 bases. CDR1 is SGHDT, CDR2 YYEEEE, per germline. The CDR3 runs to 14 residues. With 7 bases clipped from V and 7 bases from J, the junction kept 10 bases outside the gene matches. The CDR3 spells CASADWGGSGELFF. The CDR3 DNA is TGTGCCAGCGCTGACTGGGGGGGGAGCGGGGAGCTGTTTTTT.

The CDR3 nucleotides are TGTGCCAGCAGCCATAGCGGGGGGAACACCGGGGAGCTGTTTTTT. This translates into CASSHSGGNTGELFF. The V gene is TRBV7-3, the J gene TRBJ2-2, with 9 nucleotides matching TRBD2. The CDR3 has 15 amino acids. Per germline, CDR1 SGHTA and CDR2 FQGTGA. The trim removed 5 bases at V and 1 base at J, leaving 2 bases unmatched.

The chain links TRBV7-2 to TRBJ2-1; weak D call: TRBD1 (5 bases). The V end was cut by 0 bases, the J end by 2 bases, with 8 bases between. CDR3 size: 15 residues. Germline V gene data show CDR1 as SGHTA and CDR2 as FQGNSA. The CDR3 DNA sequence: TGTGCCAGCAGCTTAGCGGCGGACACCTACAATGAGCAGTTCTTC. Translating it yields CASSLAADTYNEQFF.

V is TRBV21-1 and J is TRBJ2-7; TRBD2, the table's D call, lacks a check against the DNA. TRBV21-1 is reported as a pseudogene. The CDR3 loop spans 16 amino acids. The CDR3 here is CASSKGNSGGPFEQYF. The CDR3 DNA reads TGTGCCAGCAGCAAAGGGAATAGCGGGGGCCCCTTCGAGCAGTACTTC.

The chain employs TRBV10-1 and TRBJ2-7; 9 bases are a match to TRBD2. CDR1 WNHNN and CDR2 SYGVQD come from the germline V gene (reference sequence). Unmatched junction bases numbered 3, after V lost 6 bases and J lost 3 bases. The CDR3 runs 13 residues. Here the CDR3 DNA reads TGCGCCAGCAGACCTAGCGGGGACTACGAGCAGTACTTC. It yields the protein CASRPSGDYEQYF.

The gene calls are TRBV7-7 and TRBJ2-5; D is possibly TRBD2 (6 bases). Deletions cut 5 bases from V and 2 bases from J, with 15 bases between. Germline loops: CDR1 SSHAT, CDR2 FNYEAQ (reference sequence). This CDR3 is built from 15 residues. The CDR3 sequence is CASSPTAGSQETQYF. For the CDR3, the DNA is TGTGCCAGCAGCCCAACGGCGGGGTCTCAAGAGACCCAGTACTTC.

The chain recombines TRBV15 with TRBJ1-2; 9 bases match TRBD1. The ends lost 3 bases at V and 7 bases at J; junction bases unmatched: 6. The V gene's germline CDR1 is LNHNV and CDR2 YYDKDF (reference sequence). The CDR3 consists of 14 residues. Here the CDR3 DNA reads TGTGCCACCAGCAGGGCCGGGACAGGGTTTGGCTACACCTTC. Protein sequence: CATSRAGTGFGYTF.

V is TRBV7-3 and J is TRBJ2-1, with D maybe TRBD1 (5 bases). Germline assignment: CDR1 SGHTA and CDR2 FQGTGA. CDR3 length equals 15 residues. Deletions cut 0 bases from V and 9 bases from J, with 15 bases between. The CDR3 DNA follows: TGTGCCAGCAGCTTAACACCCCCTGGGGCTGGTGAGCAGTTCTTC. This encodes CASSLTPPGAGEQFF.

This clone came up once. The rearrangement uses TRBV5-4 and TRBJ2-7; possible D gene TRBD2, 7 bases. Germline CDR1 reads SGHNT; CDR2 reads YYREEE (reference sequence). The CDR3 spans 15 residues. V was shortened by 2 bases and J by 0 bases, with 12 bases between the two germline ends. The CDR3 nucleotides read TGTGCCAGCAGCTTTGGGGGGGCTCCCTCCTACGAGCAGTACTTC. Its protein product is CASSFGGAPSYEQYF.

In DNA, the CDR3 is TGTGCCAGCAGCGGAACAGGGGACTATGGCTACACCTTC. The encoded protein is CASSGTGDYGYTF. V is TRBV2 and J is TRBJ1-2; 7 bases line up with TRBD1. The CDR3 contains 13 residues. Germline V gives CDR1 SNHLY, CDR2 FYNNEI. Losses at the gene ends were 6 bases for V and 3 bases for J; bases not matched to a gene: 4. Based on the CDR3 plus reference TRBV2 and TRBJ1-2, the full variable domain is EPEVTQTPSHQVTQMGQEVILRCVPISNHLYFYWYRQILGQKVEFLVSFYNNEISEKSEIFDDQFSVERPDGSNFTLKIRSTKLEDSAMYFCASSGTGDYGYTFGSGTRLTVV.

V gene TRBV5-1 combines with J gene TRBJ1-2; D is undetermined. This CDR3 comprises 15 residues. The germline V gene has CDR1 SGHRS and CDR2 YFSETQ. V gave up 1 base and J gave up 3 bases, with 13 bases separating them. The CDR3 is CASSLTGGGDYGYTF. The DNA for the CDR3 is TGCGCCAGCAGCTTGACCGGCGGCGGAGACTATGGCTACACCTTC.

The chain has TRBV10-3 and TRBJ2-1; 8 bases are shared with TRBD2. Germline V lookup: CDR1 ENHRY, CDR2 SYGVKD. V was pared by 0 bases and J by 2 bases, with 3 bases of the junction left unmatched. The CDR3 has 16 residues. The CDR3 nucleotides are TGTGCCATCAGTGAGTCCGGCGGGGGGCCCTACAATGAGCAGTTCTTC. Translation gives CAISESGGGPYNEQFF.

The chain's CDR3 is CASSSRLAGGDEQFF. Here the CDR3 DNA reads TGTGCCAGCAGTTCCCGACTAGCGGGAGGAGATGAGCAGTTCTTC. The chain uses TRBV5-4 and TRBJ2-1, with 13 bases fitting TRBD2. The CDR3 spans 15 residues. Germline V lookup: CDR1 SGHNT, CDR2 YYREEE (reference sequence). Trimming removed 5 bases from V and 8 bases from J; junction bases left unmatched: 7.

The chain couples TRBV6-6 to TRBJ2-3; tentatively, D is TRBD2 (5 bases). Trimming pared 9 bases from V and 5 bases from J, leaving 15 bases between. Germline loops: CDR1 MNHNY, CDR2 SVGAGI (reference sequence). The CDR3 covers 13 residues. CDR3 residues: CASLLGGEDTQYF. The CDR3 region has the DNA TGTGCCAGTCTCCTTGGAGGTGAAGATACGCAGTATTTT.

The chain is built from TRBV7-2 and TRBJ2-7; 8 bases fit TRBD1. The V and J ends lost 4 bases and 4 bases, in that order; junction bases with no gene match: 6. There are 14 residues in the CDR3. Germline CDR1 SGHTA, CDR2 FQGNSA. This CDR3 reads CASSSRQGLYEQYF. In DNA, the CDR3 is TGTGCCAGCAGCTCGAGACAGGGGCTATACGAGCAGTACTTC. Using reference TRBV7-2 and TRBJ2-7 for the parts outside the CDR3, the full variable domain is GAGVSQSPSNKVTEKGKDVELRCDPISGHTALYWYRQSLGQGLEFLIYFQGNSAPDKSGLPSDRFSAERTGGSVSTLTIQRTQQEDSAVYLCASSSRQGLYEQYFGPGTRLTVT.

The chain uses TRBV13 and TRBJ1-4; 7 positions agree with TRBD1. With V trimmed by 5 bases and J by 2 bases, 2 bases remained unmatched. The CDR3 length is 14 residues. Per germline, CDR1 PRHDT and CDR2 FYEKMQ (reference sequence). The CDR3 reads CASSIQGTNEKLFF. The CDR3 nucleotides read TGTGCCAGCAGCATACAGGGGACTAATGAAAAACTGTTTTTT. Supplemented by reference TRBV13 and TRBJ1-4, the full variable domain reads AAGVIQSPRHLIKEKRETATLKCYPIPRHDTVYWYQQGPGQDPQFLISFYEKMQSDKGSIPDRFSAQQFSDYHSELNMSSLELGDSALYFCASSIQGTNEKLFFGSGTQLSVL.

The chain joins TRBV5-1 to TRBJ2-7; D call uncertain. The V gene lost 0 bases and the J gene lost 4 bases, with 11 bases spanning the gap. The CDR3 runs 14 residues. CDR1 and CDR2 from the germline V gene are SGHRS and YFSETQ. The CDR3 coding sequence is TGCGCCAGCAGCTTGGGAACTCTAGAATACGAGCAGTACTTC. Protein: CASSLGTLEYEQYF.

The CDR3 is CASSQDRQELPDEQFF. The CDR3 nucleotides read TGCGCCAGCAGCCAAGATCGACAGGAGCTGCCGGATGAGCAGTTCTTC. The V gene is TRBV4-1, the J gene TRBJ2-1, with D possibly being TRBD1 (6 bases). This CDR3 has 16 residues. CDR1 and CDR2 from the germline V gene are MGHRA and YSYEKL. V was pared by 0 bases and J by 8 bases, with 17 bases between.

This chain joins TRBV7-6 and TRBJ2-5; possible D gene TRBD1, 5 bases. Germline CDR1 reads SGHVS; CDR2 reads FNYEAQ. The V and J ends lost 3 bases and 7 bases respectively, with 12 bases between them. The CDR3 is 13 residues long. The CDR3 loop reads CASSLQGVGTQYF. The CDR3, as DNA: TGTGCCAGCAGCTTGCAGGGCGTGGGGACCCAGTACTTC.

The chain employs TRBV5-6 and TRBJ2-6; D gene ambiguous. The V gene lost 4 bases and the J gene lost 2 bases, with 7 bases spanning the gap. The CDR3 consists of 14 residues. Germline CDR1 SGHDT, CDR2 YYEEEE. The CDR3 protein is CASSTAPGANVLTF. DNA for the CDR3: TGTGCCAGCAGCACAGCTCCTGGGGCCAACGTCCTGACTTTC.

Regarding this clone: The same CDR3 also results from other DNA sequences found in this sample. The rearrangement links TRBV5-1 to TRBJ1-3; D might be TRBD1 (5 bases). The V end lost 0 bases, the J end lost 4 bases, and 5 bases lay between the germline ends. Germline V gene sequence: CDR1 SGHRS, CDR2 YFSETQ. The CDR3 runs to 13 residues. For the CDR3, the DNA is TGCGCCAGCAGCTTGGGACAGGGAAACACCATATATTTT. This translates into CASSLGQGNTIYF.

The chain combines TRBV7-9 with TRBJ2-7; possible D gene TRBD1, 5 bases. Germline assignment: CDR1 SEHNR and CDR2 FQNEAQ (reference sequence). This CDR3 spans 12 amino acids. Trimming removed 2 bases at V and 6 bases at J, with 8 bases between. The CDR3 sequence is CASSLKGFEQYF. CDR3 sequence (DNA): TGTGCCAGCAGCTTAAAGGGGTTCGAGCAGTACTTC.

This chain links TRBV7-2 with TRBJ2-1, with 7 bases identical to TRBD2. Germline assignment: CDR1 SGHTA and CDR2 FQGNSA. The J segment lost 7 bases and the V segment lost 11 bases, leaving 8 bases of the junction unmatched. The CDR3 has 12 residues. CDR3 in amino acids: CAPLVSGNEQFF. The CDR3 DNA follows: TGTGCCCCTTTAGTTAGCGGGAATGAGCAGTTCTTC.

This chain joins TRBV5-1 and TRBJ1-4; D not certain. Looked up from germline, CDR1 is SGHRS and CDR2 is YFSETQ. CDR3 size: 15 residues. V shed 3 bases and J shed 4 bases, with 13 bases lying between them. CDR3: CASSSSERGNEKLFF. The DNA of the CDR3 is TGCGCCAGCAGCTCATCGGAGCGGGGTAATGAAAAACTGTTTTTT.

The chain uses TRBV6-5 and TRBJ2-3; weak D call: TRBD2 (6 bases). This CDR3 contains 15 residues. From germline, CDR1 is MNHEY and CDR2 SVGAGI. V was cut by 6 bases and J by 0 bases, with 13 bases left in between. The DNA for the CDR3 is TGTGCCAGCAGCCCATTAGCGGCTAGCACAGATACGCAGTATTTT. This translates into CASSPLAASTDTQYF.

This chain joins TRBV11-2 and TRBJ2-1; D might be TRBD1 (6 bases). V lost 1 base to trimming and J lost 2 bases, with 12 bases between them. This CDR3 spans 16 amino acids. Germline-derived CDR1 and CDR2 are SGHAT and FQNNGV. CDR3 nucleotides: TGTGCCAGCAGCTTAGTTCCGGGACATACCTACAATGAGCAGTTCTTC. Its protein product is CASSLVPGHTYNEQFF.